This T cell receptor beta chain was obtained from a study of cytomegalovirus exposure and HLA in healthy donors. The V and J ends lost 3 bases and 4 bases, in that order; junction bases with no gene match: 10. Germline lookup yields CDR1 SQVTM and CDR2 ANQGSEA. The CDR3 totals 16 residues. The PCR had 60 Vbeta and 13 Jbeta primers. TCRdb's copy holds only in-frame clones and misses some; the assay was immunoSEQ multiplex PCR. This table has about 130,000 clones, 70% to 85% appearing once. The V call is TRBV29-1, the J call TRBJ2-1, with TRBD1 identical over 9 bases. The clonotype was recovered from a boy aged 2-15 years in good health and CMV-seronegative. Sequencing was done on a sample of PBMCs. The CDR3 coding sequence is TGCAGCGTTGAGCTTCGACAGGGGGTCCTTTACAATGAGCAGTTCTTC. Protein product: CSVELRQGVLYNEQFF.